The source of this T cell receptor beta chain is a study of blood T cell repertoires in COVID-19. Whole-study context: Sources were T cells, B-cell-depleted T cells, or PBMCs; the material itself was cDNA or gDNA.

Per the original data handling: Amplification with reference gene primers provided the estimates of nucleated cell counts. Clones were sequenced by immunoSEQ multiplex PCR, and TCRdb holds only the in-frame ones, with some missing. The V and J calls and the clone size are those of that table, but D and trimming were determined from the DNA. The profile shows some 460,000 clones, 70% to 90% of them singletons. The receptor comes from a woman aged 18-29 years with acute COVID-19. The specimen was PBMCs or T cells enriched from blood (not recorded which).

The DNA for the CDR3 is TGTGCCACCAGTGATTCAGGGGACCAGAGGCTTAAGCAGTATTTT. Its translation: CATSDSGDQRLKQYF. V usage is TRBV24-1 and J usage is TRBJ2-3; a possible D gene is TRBD1 (6 bases). This CDR3 region has 15 residues. Germline CDR1 and CDR2: KGHDR and SFDVKD. V gave up 2 bases and J gave up 11 bases, with 19 bases separating them.